This T cell receptor beta chain came from a study of cytomegalovirus exposure and HLA in healthy donors. A note on this clone: Its specificity is not known.

Study-wide findings and caveats: The study carried out a later analysis of TCR beta sequences. It associated approximately 16,000 of them with specific HLA alleles at a false discovery rate of 0.05. Only CMV serostatus was available as immune exposure information. In a later analysis, V- and J-gene trimming of beta chains associated with a DCLRE1C missense variant, replicated independently.

Researchers ran the PCR with 60 Vbeta and 13 Jbeta primers. Clones were read by immunoSEQ multiplex PCR, and TCRdb kept only the in-frame ones, dropping some. The ten most abundant clones cover about 0.8% of a sample with 150,000 to 200,000 clones. Trimming stripped 0 bases from V and 4 bases from J, with 9 bases between. Germline V gene lookup returns CDR1 SGHNT and CDR2 YENEEA. The CDR3 is 14 residues long. This clonotype was obtained from a young woman in good health and CMV-seropositive. The V gene is TRBV11-3, the J gene TRBJ2-5, with D possibly TRBD2 on 6 matching bases. Sequencing was performed on PBMCs. The CDR3 DNA sequence: TGTGCCAGCAGCTTAGATCGGGAGTCAGAGACCCAGTACTTC. Protein sequence: CASSLDRESETQYF.